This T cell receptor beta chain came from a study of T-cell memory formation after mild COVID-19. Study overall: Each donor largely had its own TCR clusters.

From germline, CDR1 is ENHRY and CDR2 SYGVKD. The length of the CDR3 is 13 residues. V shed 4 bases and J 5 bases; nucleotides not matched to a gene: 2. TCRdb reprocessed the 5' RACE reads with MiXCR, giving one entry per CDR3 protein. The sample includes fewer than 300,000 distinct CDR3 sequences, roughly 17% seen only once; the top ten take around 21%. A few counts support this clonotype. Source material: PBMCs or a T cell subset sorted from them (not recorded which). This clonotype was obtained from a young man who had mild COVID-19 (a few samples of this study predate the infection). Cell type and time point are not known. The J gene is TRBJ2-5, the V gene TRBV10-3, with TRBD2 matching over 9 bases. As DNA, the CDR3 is TGTGCCATCAGTGGGACTAGCGTGGAGACCCAGTACTTC. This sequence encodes CAISGTSVETQYF.